This T cell receptor beta chain appears in the sequencing data of a study of control samples from healthy donors and cancer patients. Clones were read by immunoSEQ multiplex PCR, and TCRdb kept only the in-frame ones, dropping some. The sample has 15,000 to 17,000 clones; over 70% are singletons. The CDR3 contains 17 residues. Germline values: CDR1 KGHSH, CDR2 LQKENI. With V trimmed by 6 bases and J by 0 bases, 9 bases remained unmatched. The sequenced sample was PBMCs. The source of this sequence is a woman aged 70 to 79 with colorectal cancer. The chain has TRBV18 and TRBJ1-5; 9 bases match TRBD1. The CDR3, as DNA: TGTGCCAGCTCCCCAACAGGGGGCACAAATAGCAATCAGCCCCAGCATTTT. Translating gives CASSPTGGTNSNQPQHF.